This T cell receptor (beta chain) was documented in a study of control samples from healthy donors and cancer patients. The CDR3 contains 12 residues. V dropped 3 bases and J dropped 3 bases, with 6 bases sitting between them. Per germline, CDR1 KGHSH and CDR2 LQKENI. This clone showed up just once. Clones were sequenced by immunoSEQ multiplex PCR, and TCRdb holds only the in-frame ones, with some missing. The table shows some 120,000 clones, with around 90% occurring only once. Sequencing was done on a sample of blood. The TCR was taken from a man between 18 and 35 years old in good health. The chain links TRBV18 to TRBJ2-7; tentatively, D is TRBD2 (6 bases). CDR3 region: CASSPTSYEQYV. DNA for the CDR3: TGTGCCAGCTCACCGACTAGCTACGAGCAGTACGTC.